A single sample is the source of the 4 T cell receptor beta chains below, sequenced in a study of blood T cell repertoires in COVID-19. Using immunoSEQ multiplex PCR, the repertoire was profiled, and TCRdb retains in-frame clones only, with some absent. The table lists some 130,000 clones, more than 75% of them singletons. Sequencing used peripheral blood. The receptors were sampled from a man aged 60 to 75 who had recovered from COVID-19.

The J gene is TRBJ2-2, the V gene TRBV6-2 or TRBV6-3; TRBD2 aligns across 12 bases. This CDR3 spans 18 amino acids. V shed 5 bases and J 6 bases; nucleotides not matched to a gene: 13. Germline loops: CDR1 MNHEY, CDR2 SVGEGT. Here the CDR3 reads CASSSASGGASKSGELFF. Here the CDR3 DNA reads TGTGCCAGCAGTAGCGCTAGCGGGGGGGCTTCGAAATCCGGGGAGCTGTTTTTT.

This rearrangement joins TRBV30 to TRBJ1-2; 7 bases match TRBD1. The CDR3 has 14 amino acids. V gave up 4 bases and J gave up 8 bases; unmatched junction bases: 13. Looked up from germline, CDR1 is GTSNPN and CDR2 is SVGIG (reference sequence). CDR3 amino acids: CAWILPGTAAGYTF. In nucleotides, the CDR3 is TGTGCCTGGATCCTCCCCGGGACAGCGGCGGGCTACACCTTC.

This clone was picked up a small number of times. The chain uses TRBV5-5 and TRBJ2-7; 8 bases fit TRBD1. V shed 7 bases, J shed 4 bases, and the junction held 10 bases outside the gene matches. There are 14 residues in the CDR3. CDR1 and CDR2 (germline): SGHKS, YYEKEE (reference sequence). This CDR3 is CASGRGTGFYEQYF. CDR3 sequence (DNA): TGTGCCAGCGGCCGCGGGACAGGTTTTTACGAGCAGTACTTC.

The J gene is TRBJ1-3, the V gene TRBV19; D possibly corresponds to TRBD1 (5 bases). The length of the CDR3 is 14 residues. V lost 5 bases and J 0 bases, leaving 8 bases between the germline ends. The germline gives CDR1 LNHDA, CDR2 SQIVND (reference sequence). The CDR3 loop reads CASSQGSSGNTIYF. CDR3 nucleotide sequence: TGTGCCAGTAGTCAGGGAAGCTCTGGAAACACCATATATTTT.